The 6 T cell receptor beta chains listed next were all sequenced from one sample in a study of HIV-infected children after antiretroviral therapy interruption. Treatment in this sample: PENTA 11 planned treatment interruption arm or continuous ART arm. A 3' RACE protocol on RNA, with unique molecular identifiers, produced the TCR library. TCRdb passed the 3' RACE reads through MiXCR, listing each CDR3 protein once. The table includes some 40,000 distinct CDR3 sequences, approximately 7% detected once. The sample was CD45RA+ CD4+ T cells from PBMCs, pooled from several time points, taken from a donor given antiretroviral therapy, either interrupted or continuous. Described subset: naive CD4+ CD45RA+ CD45RO- T cells. The origin of the receptors is a pool of human donors with HIV.

This clonotype was recorded many times. An end of the junction differs from the germline gene, which may be a read error. As DNA, the CDR3 is TGTGCTAGCAGCTCGGACTGGGGAGAGACCCAGTACTTC. This encodes CASSSDWGETQYF. The chain is built from TRBV7-7 and TRBJ2-5; D possibly corresponds to TRBD2 (5 bases). Germline V CDR1 and CDR2: SSHAT, FNYEAQ (reference sequence). The CDR3 covers 13 residues.

The table lists this clonotype with many counts. The V and J genes are TRBV4-1 and TRBJ2-5; D is unclear. V lost 0 bases and J lost 7, with 9 bases in between. Germline CDR1 and CDR2: MGHRA and YSYEKL. The CDR3 covers 13 residues. The CDR3 loop is CASSQEVVGTQYF. The CDR3 region has the DNA TGCGCCAGCAGCCAAGAGGTAGTCGGGACCCAGTACTTC.

This clonotype was counted ten times or more. The V and J genes are TRBV6-5 and TRBJ1-1, with TRBD1 identical over 9 bases. The trim removed 6 bases at V and 4 bases at J, leaving 3 bases unmatched. The CDR3 covers 13 residues. CDR1 is MNHEY and CDR2 is SVGAGI in the germline V gene. CDR3 sequence: CASRGQGFTEAFF. For the CDR3, the DNA is TGTGCCAGCAGGGGACAGGGATTCACTGAAGCTTTCTTT.

The sample holds many counts of this clonotype. The V gene is TRBV23-1, the J gene TRBJ2-1; TRBD1 matches 8 bases. TRBV23-1 is classed as an ORF, of uncertain function. CDR3 length: 16 residues. Unmatched junction bases numbered 9, after V lost 2 bases and J lost 6 bases. Written as DNA, the CDR3 is TGCGCCAGCAGTCAAGAGGACAGGGAAGTCTGCAATGAGCAGTTCTTC. This codes for CASSQEDREVCNEQFF.

This clonotype came up a few times. This chain connects TRBV7-9 to TRBJ2-1, with 10 bases matching TRBD2. The germline V gene encodes CDR1 SEHNR and CDR2 FQNEAQ (reference sequence). Unmatched junction bases numbered 9, after V lost 5 bases and J lost 5 bases. The CDR3 runs to 16 residues. The DNA for the CDR3 is TGTGCCAGCAGCAAAACGTGGACTAGCGGTAACAATGAGCAGTTCTTC. Protein product: CASSKTWTSGNNEQFF.

At least ten counts were recorded for this clonotype. This rearrangement joins TRBV19 to TRBJ2-7, with 7 bases matching TRBD2. The CDR3 extends over 14 amino acids. The J segment lost 0 bases and the V segment lost 6 bases, leaving 5 bases of the junction unmatched. Germline V lookup: CDR1 LNHDA, CDR2 SQIVND (reference sequence). CDR3 DNA sequence: TGTGCCAGTAGCGGGGGGACCTACTCCTACGAGCAGTACTTC. As protein: CASSGGTYSYEQYF.